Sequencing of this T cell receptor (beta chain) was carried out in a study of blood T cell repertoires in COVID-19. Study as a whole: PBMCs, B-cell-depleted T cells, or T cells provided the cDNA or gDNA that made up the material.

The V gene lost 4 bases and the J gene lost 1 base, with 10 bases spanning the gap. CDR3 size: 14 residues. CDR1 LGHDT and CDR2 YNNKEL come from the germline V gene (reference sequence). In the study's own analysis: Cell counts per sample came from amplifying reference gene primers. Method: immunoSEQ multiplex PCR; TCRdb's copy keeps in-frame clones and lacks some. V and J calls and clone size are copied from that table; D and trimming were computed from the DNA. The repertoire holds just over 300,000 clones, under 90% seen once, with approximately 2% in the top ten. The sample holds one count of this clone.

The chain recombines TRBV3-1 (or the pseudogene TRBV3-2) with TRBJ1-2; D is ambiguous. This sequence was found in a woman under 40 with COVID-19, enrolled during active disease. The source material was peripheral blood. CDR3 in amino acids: CASSPVSHNYGYTF. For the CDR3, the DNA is TGTGCCAGCAGCCCGGTAAGCCATAACTATGGCTACACCTTC.